The following is a TCR beta chain sequence with its context. Its specificity is unknown. This entry is derived from a study of blood T cells in healthy people across ages. The study's findings and limits: TCR beta diversity was tightly associated with the proportion of naive T cells.

For the second PCR, which ran for 7 to 11 cycles, a sample-barcoded 5' primer and a J-beta primer mix were used. Every individual sample yielded 3 million or more paired-end reads (each containing CDR3). MiXCR, run by TCRdb on the 5' RACE reads, gives a single entry per CDR3 protein. The sample yields 700,000 to 900,000 distinct CDR3 sequences, roughly 50% seen once. The CDR3 length is 12 residues. Germline loops: CDR1 KGHDR, CDR2 SFDVKD. J is TRBJ2-5 and V is TRBV24-1; possibly TRBD2 for D (5 bases). The J call may be wrong; the DNA end is better matched by TRBJ2-7. The receptor was derived from a man older than 75 in good health. Sequencing was done on a sample of blood. CDR3: CATSVKDSEQYF. CDR3 DNA: TGTGCCACCAGTGTCAAGGACTCCGAGCAGTACTTC.